This TCR beta chain was recovered during a study of blood T cell repertoires in COVID-19. Background on the study: Researchers got acute and convalescent COVID-19 samples from the United States, Italy and Spain. Nucleic acid was either cDNA or gDNA, and it came from T cells, B-cell-depleted T cells, or PBMCs.

The protocol was immunoSEQ multiplex PCR, while the TCRdb copy is restricted to in-frame clones and leaves out a portion. The sample shows about 91,000 clones, about four fifths of them seen only once. CDR3 length equals 13 residues. The V gene's germline CDR1 is MDHEN and CDR2 SYDVKM. V was shortened by 5 bases and J by 11 bases, with 13 bases between the two germline ends. This sequence originates from a man aged 45-60 years with active or convalescent COVID-19. The chain uses TRBV28 and TRBJ1-6; unclear D gene. The sequenced sample consisted of peripheral blood. The CDR3 DNA reads TGTGCCAGCAGTCGGGAGCAGTATCCACCCCTCCACTTT. Translation: CASSREQYPPLHF.